Presented here are 31 T cell receptor beta chains from one specimen sequenced in a study of blood T cell repertoires in COVID-19. The protocol was immunoSEQ multiplex PCR, while the TCRdb copy is restricted to in-frame clones and leaves out a portion. The table records a few hundred thousand clones, 65% to 90% of them present only once. Sequenced input: PBMCs or T cells enriched from blood (not recorded which). The receptors shown here come from a woman younger than 35 who had recovered from COVID-19.

This chain uses TRBV5-1 with TRBJ2-7; a weak D match, TRBD2 (7 bases). This CDR3 comprises 12 residues. Germline V gene data show CDR1 as SGHRS and CDR2 as YFSETQ. The germline V and J ends were trimmed by 4 bases and 4 bases, with 9 bases remaining between them. For the CDR3, the DNA is TGCGCCAGCAGCAGCGGGACATACGAGCAGTACTTC. Translating gives CASSSGTYEQYF.

The chain links TRBV5-1 to TRBJ1-4; D is undetermined. This CDR3 has 17 amino acids. Germline lookup yields CDR1 SGHRS and CDR2 YFSETQ. V gave up 1 base and J gave up 7 bases, with 20 bases separating them. The CDR3 here is CASSLRSQGSLSEKLFF. The CDR3 coding sequence is TGCGCCAGCAGCTTGCGCTCGCAAGGGAGCCTTAGTGAAAAACTGTTTTTT.

The rearrangement uses TRBV6-5 and TRBJ1-1; D is unresolved. Germline values: CDR1 MNHEY, CDR2 SVGAGI. The CDR3 spans 11 residues. For the CDR3, the DNA is TGTCAAACGTGGCGCGGCACTGAAGCTTTCTTT. Its translation: CQTWRGTEAFF.

The chain links TRBV5-6 to TRBJ1-1; no clear D gene. The germline CDR1 and CDR2 sequences are SGHDT and YYEEEE. The CDR3 length is 12 residues. The V end lost 7 bases, the J end lost 1 base, and 8 bases lay between the germline ends. The CDR3 nucleotides read TGTGCCAGCCAGCTAGGGAACACTGAAGCTTTCTTT. This sequence encodes CASQLGNTEAFF.

The CDR3 loop reads CASSLQTGPLYEQYF. The CDR3 DNA sequence: TGTGCCAGCAGTTTACAAACAGGGCCTCTCTACGAGCAGTACTTC. The V and J genes are TRBV27 and TRBJ2-7, with a weak D call TRBD1 (6 bases). CDR3 size: 15 residues. The V and J ends lost 2 bases and 3 bases respectively, with 14 bases between them. The germline CDR1 and CDR2 sequences are MNHEY and SMNVEV (reference sequence).

This chain uses TRBV6-2 or TRBV6-3 with TRBJ1-2; D is perhaps TRBD1 (5 bases). The CDR3 contains 17 residues. Germline V CDR1 and CDR2: MNHEY, SVGEGT. Trimming took off 5 bases at V and 3 bases at J, with 22 bases between the two ends. The CDR3 DNA reads as TGTGCCAGCAGTATGGGACTCCTTCTACGGGGTGACTATGGCTACACCTTC. Its protein product is CASSMGLLLRGDYGYTF.

This clone turned up a few times. The rearrangement links TRBV2 to TRBJ1-5, with a tentative D call TRBD1 (6 bases). Germline V gives CDR1 SNHLY, CDR2 FYNNEI. This CDR3 is 14 amino acids long. The V gene lost 3 bases and the J gene lost 3 bases, with 9 bases spanning the gap. Written as DNA, the CDR3 is TGTGCCAGCAGTGACCAGGGGTCCAATCAGCCCCAGCATTTT. Encoded protein: CASSDQGSNQPQHF.

The chain links TRBV2 to TRBJ1-1; D might be TRBD1 (6 bases). Trimming stripped 10 bases from V and 4 bases from J, with 16 bases between. Germline assignment: CDR1 SNHLY and CDR2 FYNNEI. CDR3 length equals 13 residues. The CDR3 nucleotides are TGTGCCACCCCCCCACAGGGTCGCACTGAAGCTTTCTTT. It translates to CATPPQGRTEAFF.

The chain has TRBV5-4 and TRBJ2-5; maybe TRBD1 (6 bases). Trimming shortened V by 2 bases and J by 5 bases, and 13 bases separated the two germline ends. This CDR3 region has 14 residues. Germline V gene data show CDR1 as SGHNT and CDR2 as YYREEE (reference sequence). The CDR3 protein is CASSLTGSGETQYF. CDR3 coding DNA: TGTGCCAGCAGCTTAACAGGGTCCGGGGAGACCCAGTACTTC.

V and J are TRBV28 and TRBJ1-5, with 11 nucleotides matching TRBD1. The CDR3 runs to 18 residues. The germline V gene encodes CDR1 MDHEN and CDR2 SYDVKM. V lost 3 bases to trimming and J lost 3 bases; unmatched junction nucleotides: 10. CDR3 sequence reads: CASSFNIVGQGVNQPQHF. CDR3 sequence (DNA): TGTGCCAGCAGTTTTAACATTGTGGGACAGGGGGTCAATCAGCCCCAGCATTTT. Filled out from reference TRBV28 and TRBJ1-5, the complete variable domain reads DVKVTQSSRYLVKRTGEKVFLECVQDMDHENMFWYRQDPGLGLRLIYFSYDVKMKEKGDIPEGYSVSREKKERFSLILESASTNQTSMYLCASSFNIVGQGVNQPQHFGDGTRLSIL.

The chain carries TRBV19 and TRBJ1-1; a possible D gene is TRBD1 (6 bases). Germline-derived CDR1 and CDR2 are LNHDA and SQIVND (reference sequence). The V gene lost 5 bases and the J gene lost 1 base, with 14 bases spanning the gap. The CDR3 has 15 amino acids. In DNA form, the CDR3 reads TGTGCCAGTAGTTTGGCCGGGACACCGAACACTGAAGCTTTCTTT. Protein: CASSLAGTPNTEAFF.

This chain connects TRBV5-1 to TRBJ2-7, with D uncertain. CDR3 length: 14 amino acids. Germline loops: CDR1 SGHRS, CDR2 YFSETQ. The V end was cut by 3 bases, the J end by 0 bases, with 10 bases between. In DNA form, the CDR3 reads TGCGCCAGCAGCTGGAGAGCCAACTCCTACGAGCAGTACTTC. Protein product: CASSWRANSYEQYF.

The rearrangement uses TRBV5-4 and TRBJ2-7; D might be TRBD1 (6 bases). V was shortened by 4 bases and J by 1 base, with 15 bases between the two germline ends. The germline CDR1 and CDR2 sequences are SGHNT and YYREEE (reference sequence). CDR3 length equals 15 residues. CDR3: CASSLGRDTSYEQYF. In nucleotides, the CDR3 is TGTGCCAGCAGCCTCGGACGGGACACTTCCTACGAGCAGTACTTC.

As to this clone: A much larger clone lies one base from this, so it may be a read error. The rearrangement uses TRBV3-1 (or the pseudogene TRBV3-2) and TRBJ2-7, with TRBD1 matching over 12 bases. The CDR3 contains 14 residues. The ends lost 4 bases at V and 5 bases at J; junction bases unmatched: 3. CDR1 and CDR2 (germline): LGHDT, YNNKEL (reference sequence). CDR3 region: CASSPGTGGHEQYF. The CDR3 nucleotides are TGTGCCAGCAGCCCCGGGACAGGGGGCCACGAGCAGTACTTC.

This chain uses TRBV30 with TRBJ1-2; D gene unclear. CDR3 length: 14 amino acids. Deletions cut 0 bases from V and 2 bases from J, with 10 bases between. Per the germline V gene, CDR1 is GTSNPN and CDR2 is SVGIG (reference sequence). The CDR3 nucleotides read TGTGCCTGGAGTGTACCCACAGAAAACTATGGCTACACCTTC. This translates into CAWSVPTENYGYTF.

This clone was seen a handful of times. The chain has TRBV28 and TRBJ1-3; D perhaps matches TRBD1 (5 bases). V shed 2 bases and J shed 4 bases, with 9 bases lying between them. The CDR3 covers 14 residues. Germline lookup yields CDR1 MDHEN and CDR2 SYDVKM. CDR3 sequence (DNA): TGTGCCAGCAGTTTAGGACAACCAGGAAACACCATATATTTT. It is translated as CASSLGQPGNTIYF.

The chain links TRBV30 to TRBJ1-2; 8 nucleotides line up with TRBD1. This CDR3 has 13 residues. V shed 4 bases, J shed 5 bases, and the junction held 6 bases outside the gene matches. The germline gives CDR1 GTSNPN, CDR2 SVGIG (reference sequence). For the CDR3, the DNA is TGTGCCTGGAAGACAGGGGTATTTTATGGCTACACCTTC. It encodes CAWKTGVFYGYTF.

The rearrangement uses TRBV7-2 and TRBJ2-1, with TRBD2 identical over 9 bases. V was pared by 5 bases and J by 3 bases, with 5 bases of the junction left unmatched. From germline, CDR1 is SGHTA and CDR2 FQGNSA. CDR3 size: 15 residues. CDR3: CASSGGGAFYNEQFF. DNA of the CDR3: TGTGCCAGCAGCGGCGGGGGGGCCTTCTACAATGAGCAGTTCTTC.

V gene TRBV28 combines with J gene TRBJ1-2; D is unclear. CDR3 length: 15 residues. Between the trimmed V and J ends, which lost 3 bases and 4 bases, there was a span of 15 bases. Germline V lookup: CDR1 MDHEN, CDR2 SYDVKM. Here the CDR3 reads CASSFPPDSSYGYTF. In nucleotides, the CDR3 is TGTGCCAGCAGTTTCCCTCCCGACTCCAGCTATGGCTACACCTTC.

The rearrangement uses TRBV6-5 and TRBJ1-5; no firm D call. The germline CDR1 and CDR2 sequences are MNHEY and SVGAGI. The germline V and J ends were trimmed by 0 bases and 3 bases, with 9 bases remaining between them. The CDR3 spans 15 residues. The CDR3: CASSYSSQANQPQHF. The CDR3 DNA reads as TGTGCCAGCAGTTACTCGAGTCAGGCCAATCAGCCCCAGCATTTT.

This clone occurred once. The chain has TRBV6-5 and TRBJ2-6; TRBD2 matches at 7 bases. Looked up from germline, CDR1 is MNHEY and CDR2 is SVGAGI. The CDR3 totals 15 residues. The J segment lost 2 bases and the V segment lost 8 bases, leaving 6 bases of the junction unmatched. The CDR3, as DNA: TGTGCCAGCGCCCCTCGGGGGGCTGGGGCCAACGTCCTGACTTTC. Translation: CASAPRGAGANVLTF.

V and J are TRBV6-5 and TRBJ2-1; 12 positions match TRBD2. This CDR3 contains 13 residues. Germline loops: CDR1 MNHEY, CDR2 SVGAGI. The V gene end was trimmed by 8 bases and the J gene end by 8 bases; junction bases not matched to a gene: 4. The CDR3 region has the DNA TGTGCCAGCGGGACTAGCGGGTTCCATGAGCAGTTCTTC. Protein sequence: CASGTSGFHEQFF.

This sequence joins TRBV25-1 and TRBJ2-1; weak D call: TRBD1 (6 bases). Per the germline V gene, CDR1 is MGHDK and CDR2 is SYGVNS. V dropped 5 bases and J dropped 8 bases, with 16 bases sitting between them. This CDR3 is built from 14 residues. CDR3 amino acids: CASSLEAGVDEQFF. The CDR3, as DNA: TGTGCCAGCAGTTTAGAGGCAGGGGTCGATGAGCAGTTCTTC. Based on the CDR3 plus reference TRBV25-1 and TRBJ2-1, the full variable domain is EADIYQTPRYLVIGTGKKITLECSQTMGHDKMYWYQQDPGMELHLIHYSYGVNSTEKGDLSSESTVSRIRTEHFPLTLESARPSHTSQYLCASSLEAGVDEQFFGPGTRLTVL.

The rearrangement links TRBV3-1 (or the pseudogene TRBV3-2) to TRBJ1-1; D remains ambiguous. In germline, CDR1 is LGHDT, CDR2 YNNKEL (reference sequence). Deletions cut 6 bases from V and 7 bases from J, with 9 bases between. This CDR3 region has 11 residues. The chain's CDR3 is CASRWEGEAFF. The CDR3 DNA follows: TGTGCCAGCAGGTGGGAGGGTGAAGCTTTCTTT.

The chain combines TRBV19 with TRBJ1-2, with a weak D call TRBD1 (6 bases). The CDR3 has 14 residues. Germline values: CDR1 LNHDA, CDR2 SQIVND (reference sequence). V was shortened by 0 bases and J by 2 bases, with 7 bases between the two germline ends. CDR3 in amino acids: CASSIDTGNYGYTF. The CDR3 nucleotides read TGTGCCAGTAGTATAGACACAGGGAACTATGGCTACACCTTC.

Points on this clone: Distinct nucleotide sequences in the sample also encode this CDR3. The chain carries TRBV9 and TRBJ1-1; possibly TRBD1 for D (5 bases). Trimming cost V 0 bases and J 4 bases, with 7 bases left between them. The CDR3 has 13 residues. Germline lookup yields CDR1 SGDLS and CDR2 YYNGEE. The CDR3: CASSVARGTEAFF. The CDR3 region has the DNA TGTGCCAGCAGCGTAGCTAGGGGCACTGAAGCTTTCTTT.

V usage is TRBV27 and J usage is TRBJ2-7, with D possibly TRBD1 on 6 matching bases. Trimming cost V 6 bases and J 4 bases, with 16 bases left between them. The CDR3 totals 14 residues. The germline V gene has CDR1 MNHEY and CDR2 SMNVEV (reference sequence). CDR3 protein: CASRLTGQGYEQYF. CDR3 nucleotide sequence: TGTGCCAGCAGGTTAACGGGCCAGGGGTACGAGCAGTACTTC.

The chain employs TRBV10-3 and TRBJ1-2; D is ambiguous. The V gene lost 4 bases and the J gene lost 8 bases, with 11 bases spanning the gap. Germline assignment: CDR1 ENHRY and CDR2 SYGVKD. The CDR3 is made up of 12 amino acids. This CDR3 reads CAISAQREGYTF. The CDR3 DNA is TGTGCCATCAGTGCACAGCGGGAGGGCTACACCTTC.

The V call is TRBV9, the J call TRBJ2-7; weak D call: TRBD2 (6 bases). The V end was cut by 4 bases, the J end by 0 bases, with 11 bases between. The CDR3 is made up of 14 amino acids. From germline, CDR1 is SGDLS and CDR2 YYNGEE. The CDR3 bases are TGTGCCAGCAGCAAACGTAGCGGCTCCTACGAGCAGTACTTC. Its protein product is CASSKRSGSYEQYF.

This clone was seen once. The CDR3: CAWLNHRGRRGYTF. The CDR3 DNA reads as TGTGCCTGGCTCAATCACAGGGGTCGTCGAGGCTACACCTTC. The V call is TRBV30, the J call TRBJ1-2; 7 bases line up with TRBD1. In germline, CDR1 is GTSNPN, CDR2 SVGIG (reference sequence). V lost 5 bases and J lost 8; bases outside the gene matches: 14. The CDR3 has 14 amino acids.

This clone was detected a few times. This chain connects TRBV6-2 or TRBV6-3 to TRBJ2-5; tentative D call: TRBD2 (6 bases). Trimming removed 3 bases at V and 3 bases at J, with 8 bases between. CDR1 is MNHEY, CDR2 SVGEGT, per germline. CDR3 size: 13 residues. In DNA, the CDR3 is TGTGCCAGCAGTTATTGGAGGGAAGAGACCCAGTACTTC. Protein sequence: CASSYWREETQYF.